The rows below give T cell receptor beta chains drawn from one sample of a study of blood T cell repertoires in COVID-19. Sequencing used immunoSEQ multiplex PCR; TCRdb keeps in-frame clones, though not all of them. The sample carries 250,000 to 300,000 clones, more than 70% recorded once. Sequencing was performed on PBMCs or T cells enriched from blood (not recorded which). These receptors all stem from a woman aged 55-70 years in a cohort exposed to, infected with or recovered from COVID-19 (not recorded which). CDR3s include the opening cysteine and the closing phenylalanine or tryptophan. D genes are given only for firm matches.

v_gene	len	d_gene	CDR3aa
TRBV7-2	11	NA	CASSFTYEQYF
TRBV28	13	TRBD1	CASRRQGSYGYTF
TRBV30	14	TRBD1	CAWSVPGQYYGYTF
TRBV19	17	NA	CASSISAGLYSNQPQHF
TRBV5-1	15	NA	CASSLGLGMPDTQYF
TRBV27	14	TRBD1	CASSGTDQAYEQYF
TRBV6-5	13	TRBD1	CASRDRRNTEAFF
TRBV10-2	13	NA	CASRGVVSYEQYF
TRBV9	14	NA	CASSGGLNTGELFF
TRBV20-1	16	NA	CSASAWGTSSTDTQYF
TRBV28	17	TRBD1	CASSFPIRQGWADTQYF
TRBV11-2	17	TRBD2	CASSLPLRLAGKDTQYF
TRBV5-4	14	TRBD1	CASSWWTGNTEAFF
TRBV29-1	13	NA	CSASRAVGYEQYF
TRBV28	13	TRBD1	CASSFWDRKTQYF
TRBV6-6	16	NA	CASSYSSVAASLEQYF
TRBV28	14	TRBD1	CASYTQGAHYGYTF
TRBV6-5	13	NA	CASKEYLQETQYF
TRBV7-6	16	TRBD2	CASSSPAGGSYNEQFF
TRBV7-9	13	TRBD1	CASSMTGDQPQHF
TRBV2	13	TRBD1	CASRQGEDQPQHF
TRBV2	14	TRBD1	CASRQGADFGGYTF
TRBV6-5	14	NA	CASTASGLSYEQYF
TRBV6-5	15	TRBD2	CASSYSTGGAYEQYF
TRBV27	14	NA	CASSFWRGVEEQYF
TRBV19	17	TRBD1	CASSPLGQTTSGNTIYF
TRBV19	16	TRBD2	CASSTTQVGGGDTQYF
TRBV5-4	15	TRBD2	CASSQGLAGANTQYF
TRBV7-6	13	NA	CASLAGPNTEAFF
TRBV4-1	21	NA	CASSQDRTGIRVRSSGNTIYF
TRBV30	10	NA	CAWPAYEQYF
TRBV7-9	15	TRBD2	CASSLGWGGANEQFF
TRBV12-3/TRBV12-4	12	NA	CASGRGTNEQFF
TRBV7-2	14	NA	CASSQHPGGAGEFF
TRBV9	14	NA	CASSVGTAGETQYF
TRBV4-2	17	TRBD2	CASSQTLAGGTQETQYF
TRBV28	15	NA	CASSFGGTGSPEAFF
TRBV4-3	15	TRBD1	CASSQGQGHTDTQYF
TRBV19	11	NA	CASSGLNEAFF
TRBV7-9	14	TRBD2	CASSAGLAEETQYF
TRBV4-1	15	NA	CASSQVSSSGNTIYF